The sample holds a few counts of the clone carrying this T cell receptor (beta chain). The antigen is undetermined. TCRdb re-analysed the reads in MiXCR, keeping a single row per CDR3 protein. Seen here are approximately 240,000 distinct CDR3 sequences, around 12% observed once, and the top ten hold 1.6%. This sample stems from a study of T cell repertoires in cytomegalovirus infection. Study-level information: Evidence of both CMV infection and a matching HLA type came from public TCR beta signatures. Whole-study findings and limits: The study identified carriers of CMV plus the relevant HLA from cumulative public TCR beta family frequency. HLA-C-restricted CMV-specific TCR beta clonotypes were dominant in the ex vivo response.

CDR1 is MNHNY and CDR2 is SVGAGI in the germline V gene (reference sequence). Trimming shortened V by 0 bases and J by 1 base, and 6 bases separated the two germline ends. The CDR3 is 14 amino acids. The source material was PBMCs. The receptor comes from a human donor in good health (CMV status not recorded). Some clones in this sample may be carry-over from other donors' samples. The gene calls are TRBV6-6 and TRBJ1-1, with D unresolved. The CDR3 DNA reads TGTGCCAGCAGTTACTCAGTCAGGAACACTGAAGCTTTCTTT. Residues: CASSYSVRNTEAFF.